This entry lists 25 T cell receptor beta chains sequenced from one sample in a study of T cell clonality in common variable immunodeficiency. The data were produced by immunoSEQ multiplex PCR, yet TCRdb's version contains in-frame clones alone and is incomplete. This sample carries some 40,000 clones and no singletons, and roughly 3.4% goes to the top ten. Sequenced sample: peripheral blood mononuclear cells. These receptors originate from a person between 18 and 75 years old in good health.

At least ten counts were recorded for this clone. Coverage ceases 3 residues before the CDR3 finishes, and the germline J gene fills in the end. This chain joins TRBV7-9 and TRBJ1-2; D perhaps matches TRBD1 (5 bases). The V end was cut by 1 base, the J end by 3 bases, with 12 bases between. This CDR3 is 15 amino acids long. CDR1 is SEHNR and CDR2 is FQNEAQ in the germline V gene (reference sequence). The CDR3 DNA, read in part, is TGTGCCAGCAGCTTAGGACGGGGGAGGGACTATGGC. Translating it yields CASSLGRGRDYG. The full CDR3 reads CASSLGRGRDYGYTF.

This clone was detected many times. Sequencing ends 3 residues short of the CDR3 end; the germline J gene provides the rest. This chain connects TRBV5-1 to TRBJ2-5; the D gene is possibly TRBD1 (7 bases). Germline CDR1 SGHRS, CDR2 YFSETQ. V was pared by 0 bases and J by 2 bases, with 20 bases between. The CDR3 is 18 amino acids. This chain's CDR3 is CASSLGSVAGQLQETQYF. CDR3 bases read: TGCGCCAGCAGCTTGGGGTCGGTTGCGGGACAGCTTCAAGAGACC.

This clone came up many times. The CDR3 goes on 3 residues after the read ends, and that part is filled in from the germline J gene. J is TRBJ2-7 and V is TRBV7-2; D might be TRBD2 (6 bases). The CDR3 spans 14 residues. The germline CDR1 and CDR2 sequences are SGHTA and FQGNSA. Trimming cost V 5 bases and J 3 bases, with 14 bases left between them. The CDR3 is CASSPRDSNYEQYF. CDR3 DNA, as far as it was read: TGTGCCAGCAGCCCCCGGGACTCCAACTACGAG.

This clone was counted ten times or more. The chain's CDR3 is CASSGSGAGGVGNEQYF. The CDR3 bases that were read are TGTGCCAGCAGCGGCAGCGGAGCGGGAGGAGTAGGAAACGAG. The J gene is TRBJ2-7, the V gene TRBV9; 9 nucleotides align to TRBD2. The CDR3 end is not reached by the read, which stops 3 residues before it; the germline J gene fills it in. Trimming cost V 3 bases and J 5 bases; bases outside gene matches: 15. The CDR3 loop spans 17 amino acids. The germline CDR1 and CDR2 sequences are SGDLS and YYNGEE.

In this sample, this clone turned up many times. CDR3 DNA, as far as it was read: TGCGCCAGCAGCTCGGGGGGGGGCTTCTCCTACGAG. Translation gives CASSSGGGFSYE. The entire CDR3 is CASSSGGGFSYEQYF. The chain couples TRBV5-1 to TRBJ2-7, with TRBD2 identical over 8 bases. The read is 3 residues too short to cover the CDR3 end, so that end is filled in from the germline J gene. V shed 3 bases and J 0 bases; nucleotides not matched to a gene: 5. Germline V gene sequence: CDR1 SGHRS, CDR2 YFSETQ. CDR3 size: 15 residues.

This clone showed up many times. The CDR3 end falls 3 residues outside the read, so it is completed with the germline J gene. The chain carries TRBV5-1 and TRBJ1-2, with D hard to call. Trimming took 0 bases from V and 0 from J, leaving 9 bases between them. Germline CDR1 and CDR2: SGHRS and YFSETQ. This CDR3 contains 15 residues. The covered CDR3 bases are TGCGCCAGCAGCTTGGGTACGGTCACTAACTATGGC. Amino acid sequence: CASSLGTVTNYG. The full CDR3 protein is CASSLGTVTNYGYTF.

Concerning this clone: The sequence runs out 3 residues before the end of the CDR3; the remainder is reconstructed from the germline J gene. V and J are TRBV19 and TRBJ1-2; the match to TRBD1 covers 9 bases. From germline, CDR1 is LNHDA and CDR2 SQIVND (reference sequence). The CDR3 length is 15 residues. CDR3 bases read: TGTGCCAGTGCCCATCCGGGACAGGGTTACTACGAC. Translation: CASAHPGQGYYD. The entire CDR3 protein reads CASAHPGQGYYDYTF.

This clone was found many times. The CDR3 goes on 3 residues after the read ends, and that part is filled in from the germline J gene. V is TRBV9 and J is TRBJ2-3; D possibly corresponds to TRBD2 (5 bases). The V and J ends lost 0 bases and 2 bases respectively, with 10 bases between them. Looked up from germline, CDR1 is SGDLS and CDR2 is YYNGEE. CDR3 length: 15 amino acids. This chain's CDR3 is CASSVGRAATDTQYF. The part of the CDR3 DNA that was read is TGTGCCAGCAGCGTAGGGCGGGCCGCCACAGATACG.

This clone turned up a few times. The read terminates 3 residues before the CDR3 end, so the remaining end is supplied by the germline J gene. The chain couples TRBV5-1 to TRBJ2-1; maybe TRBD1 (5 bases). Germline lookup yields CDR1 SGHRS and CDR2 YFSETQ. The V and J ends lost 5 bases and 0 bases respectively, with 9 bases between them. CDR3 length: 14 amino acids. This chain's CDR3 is CASSKDNSYNEQFF. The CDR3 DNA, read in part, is TGCGCCAGCAGTAAGGACAACTCCTACAATGAG.

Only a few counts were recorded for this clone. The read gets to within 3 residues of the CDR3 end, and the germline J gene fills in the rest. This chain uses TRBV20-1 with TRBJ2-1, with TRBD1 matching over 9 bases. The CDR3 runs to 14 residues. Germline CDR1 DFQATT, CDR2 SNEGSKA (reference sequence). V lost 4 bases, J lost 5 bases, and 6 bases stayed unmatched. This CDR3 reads CSAKTGGFHNEQFF. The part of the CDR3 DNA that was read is TGCAGTGCTAAGACAGGGGGGTTCCACAATGAG.

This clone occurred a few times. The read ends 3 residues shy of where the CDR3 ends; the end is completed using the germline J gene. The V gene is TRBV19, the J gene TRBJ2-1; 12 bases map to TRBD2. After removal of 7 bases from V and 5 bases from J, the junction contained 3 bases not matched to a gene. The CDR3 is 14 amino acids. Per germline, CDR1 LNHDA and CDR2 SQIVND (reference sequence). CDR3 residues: CASNLAGGNNEQFF. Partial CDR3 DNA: TGTGCCAGTAATCTAGCGGGGGGGAACAATGAG.

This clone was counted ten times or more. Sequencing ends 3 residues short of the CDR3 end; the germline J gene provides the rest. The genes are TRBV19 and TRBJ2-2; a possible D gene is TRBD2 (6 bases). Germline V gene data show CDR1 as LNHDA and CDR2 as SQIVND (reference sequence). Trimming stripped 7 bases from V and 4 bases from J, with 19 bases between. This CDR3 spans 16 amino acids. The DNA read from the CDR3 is TGTGCCAGTACCCCCGGGACTCTCTCCCCCACCGGGGAG. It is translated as CASTPGTLSPTGE. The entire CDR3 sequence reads CASTPGTLSPTGELFF.

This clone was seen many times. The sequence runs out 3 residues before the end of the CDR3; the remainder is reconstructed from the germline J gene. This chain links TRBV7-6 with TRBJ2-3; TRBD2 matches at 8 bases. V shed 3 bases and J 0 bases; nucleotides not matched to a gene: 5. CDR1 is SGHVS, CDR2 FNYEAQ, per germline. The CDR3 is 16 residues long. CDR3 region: CASSLVAGPSTDTQYF. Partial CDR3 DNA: TGTGCCAGCAGCTTGGTAGCGGGACCTAGCACAGATACG.

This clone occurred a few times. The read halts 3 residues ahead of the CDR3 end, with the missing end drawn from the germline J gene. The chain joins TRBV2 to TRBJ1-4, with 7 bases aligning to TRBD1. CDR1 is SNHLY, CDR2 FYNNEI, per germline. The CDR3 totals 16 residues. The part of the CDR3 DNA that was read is TGTGCCAGCCGGTCCGCAGACAGGGTTTATAATTCACCA. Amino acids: CASRSADRVYNSP. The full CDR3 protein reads CASRSADRVYNSPLFF.

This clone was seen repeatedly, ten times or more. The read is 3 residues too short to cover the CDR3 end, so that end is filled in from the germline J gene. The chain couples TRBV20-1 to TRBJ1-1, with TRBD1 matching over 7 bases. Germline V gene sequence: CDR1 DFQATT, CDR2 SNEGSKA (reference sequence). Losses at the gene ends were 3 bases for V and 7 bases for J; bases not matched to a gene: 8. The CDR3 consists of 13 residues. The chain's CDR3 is CSASPRGEGEAFF. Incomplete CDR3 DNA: TGCAGTGCTAGCCCCAGGGGGGAGGGTGAA.

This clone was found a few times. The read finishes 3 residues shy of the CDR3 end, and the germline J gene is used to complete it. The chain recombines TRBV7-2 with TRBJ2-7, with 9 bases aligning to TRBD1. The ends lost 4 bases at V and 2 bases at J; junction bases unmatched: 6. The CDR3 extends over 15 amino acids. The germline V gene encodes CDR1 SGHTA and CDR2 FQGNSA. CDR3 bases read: TGTGCCAGCAGCTACCCGGGACAGGGAACCTACGAG. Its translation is CASSYPGQGTYE. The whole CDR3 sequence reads CASSYPGQGTYEQYF.

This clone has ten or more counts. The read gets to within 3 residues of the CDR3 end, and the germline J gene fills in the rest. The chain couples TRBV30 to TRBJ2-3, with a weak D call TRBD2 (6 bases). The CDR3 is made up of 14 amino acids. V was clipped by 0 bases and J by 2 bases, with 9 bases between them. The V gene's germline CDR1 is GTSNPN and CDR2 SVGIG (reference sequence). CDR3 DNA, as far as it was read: TGTGCCTGGAGTGTAGTAGCGGACACAGATACG. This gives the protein CAWSVVADTDT. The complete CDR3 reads CAWSVVADTDTQYF.

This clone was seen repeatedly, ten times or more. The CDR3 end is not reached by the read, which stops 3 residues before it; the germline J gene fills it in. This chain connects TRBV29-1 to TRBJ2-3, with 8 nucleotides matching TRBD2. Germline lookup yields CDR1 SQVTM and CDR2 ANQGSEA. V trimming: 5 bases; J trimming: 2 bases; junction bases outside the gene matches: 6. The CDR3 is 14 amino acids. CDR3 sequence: CSVSLADNTDTQYF. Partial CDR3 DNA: TGCAGCGTTTCACTAGCGGACAACACAGATACG.

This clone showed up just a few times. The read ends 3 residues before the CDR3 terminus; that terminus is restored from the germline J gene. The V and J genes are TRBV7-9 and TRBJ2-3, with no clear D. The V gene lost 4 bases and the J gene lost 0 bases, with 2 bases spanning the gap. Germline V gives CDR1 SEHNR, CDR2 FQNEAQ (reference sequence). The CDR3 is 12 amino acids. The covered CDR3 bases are TGTGCCAGCAGCTCTAGCACAGATACG. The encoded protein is CASSSSTDT. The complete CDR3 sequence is CASSSSTDTQYF.

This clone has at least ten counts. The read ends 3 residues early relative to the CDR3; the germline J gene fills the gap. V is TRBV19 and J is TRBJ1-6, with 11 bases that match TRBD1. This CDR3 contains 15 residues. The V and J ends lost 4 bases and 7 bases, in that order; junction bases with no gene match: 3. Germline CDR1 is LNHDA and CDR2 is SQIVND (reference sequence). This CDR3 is CASSTWDRGNSPLHF. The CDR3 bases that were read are TGTGCCAGTAGTACCTGGGACAGGGGGAATTCACCC.

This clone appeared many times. The CDR3 is CSARATSGRPGANVLTF. The DNA read from the CDR3 is TGCAGTGCTAGAGCAACTAGCGGGAGGCCTGGGGCCAACGTC. The rearrangement links TRBV20-1 to TRBJ2-6; 12 nucleotides align to TRBD2. The read falls 3 residues short of the CDR3 end, and the missing part is taken from the germline J gene. From germline, CDR1 is DFQATT and CDR2 SNEGSKA (reference sequence). V shed 1 base, J shed 2 bases, and the junction held 3 bases outside the gene matches. The length of the CDR3 is 17 residues.

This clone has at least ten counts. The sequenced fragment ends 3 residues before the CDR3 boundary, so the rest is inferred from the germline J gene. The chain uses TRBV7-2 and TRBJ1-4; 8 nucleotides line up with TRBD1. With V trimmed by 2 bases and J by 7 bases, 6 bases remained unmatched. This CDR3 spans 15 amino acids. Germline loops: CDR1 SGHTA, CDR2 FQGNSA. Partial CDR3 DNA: TGTGCCAGCAGCTTACAGGGGGCGGCAGTTGAAAAA. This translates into CASSLQGAAVEK. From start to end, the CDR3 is CASSLQGAAVEKLFF.

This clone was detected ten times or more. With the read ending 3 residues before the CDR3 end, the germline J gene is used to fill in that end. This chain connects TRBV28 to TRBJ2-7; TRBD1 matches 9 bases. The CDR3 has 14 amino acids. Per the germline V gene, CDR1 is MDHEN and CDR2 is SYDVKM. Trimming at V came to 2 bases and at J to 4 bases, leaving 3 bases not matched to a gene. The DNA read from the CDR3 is TGTGCCAGCAGTTTACCGGACAGGGGATACGAG. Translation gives CASSLPDRGYE. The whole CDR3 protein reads CASSLPDRGYEQYF.

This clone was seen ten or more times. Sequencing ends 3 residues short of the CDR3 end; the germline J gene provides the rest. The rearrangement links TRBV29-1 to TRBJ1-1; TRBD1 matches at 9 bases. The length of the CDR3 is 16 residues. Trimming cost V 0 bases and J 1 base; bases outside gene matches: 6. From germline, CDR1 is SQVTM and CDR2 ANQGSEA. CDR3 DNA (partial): TGCAGCGTTGAAGATCCGAGGACAGGGGCGAACACTGAA. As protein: CSVEDPRTGANTE. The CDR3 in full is CSVEDPRTGANTEAFF. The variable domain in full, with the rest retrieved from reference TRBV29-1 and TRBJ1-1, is SAVISQKPSRDICQRGTSLTIQCQVDSQVTMMFWYRQQPGQSLTLIATANQGSEATYESGFVIDKFPISRPNLTFSTLTVSNMSPEDSSIYLCSVEDPRTGANTEAFFGQGTRLTVV.

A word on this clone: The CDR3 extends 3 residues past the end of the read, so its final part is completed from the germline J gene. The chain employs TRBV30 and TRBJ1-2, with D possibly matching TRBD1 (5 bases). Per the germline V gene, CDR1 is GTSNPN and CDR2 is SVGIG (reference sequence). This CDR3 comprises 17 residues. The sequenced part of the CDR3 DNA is TGTGCCTGGAGTTCTCTCGGGACTAGTGTAACTTACAATGAC. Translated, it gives CAWSSLGTSVTYND. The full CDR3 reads CAWSSLGTSVTYNDYTF.